This TCR beta chain was retrieved from a study of T cell responses to AZD1222 COVID-19 vaccine. Second-dose intervals near 4 or 12 weeks were combined. Notes on the study in general: Spike-spanning, vaccine-associated CD4 TCRs were dominant at 160-218 and 743-854. Spike-specific TCR depth and breadth grew after two AZD1222 doses.

Losses at the gene ends were 4 bases for V and 5 bases for J; bases not matched to a gene: 9. Germline V gene sequence: CDR1 KGHSH, CDR2 LQKENI. The CDR3 is made up of 16 amino acids. Worth noting for this clone: The antigen is undetermined.

Produced via immunoSEQ multiplex PCR; TCRdb's table is partial and in-frame only. The table shows over 50,000 clones, with more than 70% occurring only once. The TCR originated in an adult who received the AZD1222 COVID-19 vaccine. The V call is TRBV18, the J call TRBJ2-7, with 12 nucleotides matching TRBD1. The sequencing here drew on peripheral blood, taken 28 days after the second AZD1222 dose. CDR3 protein: CASSLLEGTGGNEQYF. As DNA, the CDR3 is TGTGCCAGCTCACTCCTAGAGGGGACAGGGGGCAACGAGCAGTACTTC.